This T cell receptor beta chain comes out of a study of Tregs in tolerant kidney transplant recipients. General study results and limits: Findings come from small patient numbers and require larger validation. No direct test of biological reproducibility was done here. The most relevant donor-specific Treg TCRbeta repertoire apparently came from expansion with activated donor B cells.

Germline trimming cut 3 bases from V and 4 bases from J; bases unmatched to any gene: 9. Germline V gene lookup returns CDR1 GTSNPN and CDR2 SVGIG (reference sequence). The CDR3 covers 15 residues. CD4+CD25+CD127- Tregs, CD4+CD25- non-Tregs, CD4 and CD8 cells were sorted. The data were produced by immunoSEQ multiplex PCR, yet TCRdb's version contains in-frame clones alone and is incomplete. This sample has about 56,000 clones; around 83% occur once, and the top ten carry 5.2%. As concerns this clone: Its target is not known.

This chain uses TRBV30 with TRBJ2-1; 7 bases are a match to TRBD2. Sequencing input: CD4+ T cells from blood. This clonotype originated in a human donor in good health. CDR3 sequence: CAWRGGPQGYNEQFF. The DNA of the CDR3 is TGTGCCTGGAGGGGAGGGCCGCAGGGTTACAATGAGCAGTTCTTC.